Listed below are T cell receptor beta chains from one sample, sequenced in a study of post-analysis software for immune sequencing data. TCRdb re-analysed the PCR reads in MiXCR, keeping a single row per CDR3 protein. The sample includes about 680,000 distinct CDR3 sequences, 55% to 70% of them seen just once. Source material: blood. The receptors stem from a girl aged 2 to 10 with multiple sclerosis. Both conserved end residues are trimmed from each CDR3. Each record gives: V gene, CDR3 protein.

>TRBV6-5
ASSYGAGLSSPLH
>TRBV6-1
ASSDNEQY
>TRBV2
ASSDRLAAKETQY
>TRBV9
ASSDTSGANNEQF
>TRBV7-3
ASSSIAGGDTQY
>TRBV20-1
SARELAGGPAETQY
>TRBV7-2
ASSLSAWTYGYT
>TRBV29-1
SVTPGTGAYNEQF
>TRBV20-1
SARDLAHQETQY
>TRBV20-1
SARGGGSDTQY
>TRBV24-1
ATSDPGQGPTDTQY
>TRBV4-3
ASSQSGDTEAF
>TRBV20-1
SARDRLAVYNEQF
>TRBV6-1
ASSGFWTVEDTQY
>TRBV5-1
ASSGGQSYNEQF